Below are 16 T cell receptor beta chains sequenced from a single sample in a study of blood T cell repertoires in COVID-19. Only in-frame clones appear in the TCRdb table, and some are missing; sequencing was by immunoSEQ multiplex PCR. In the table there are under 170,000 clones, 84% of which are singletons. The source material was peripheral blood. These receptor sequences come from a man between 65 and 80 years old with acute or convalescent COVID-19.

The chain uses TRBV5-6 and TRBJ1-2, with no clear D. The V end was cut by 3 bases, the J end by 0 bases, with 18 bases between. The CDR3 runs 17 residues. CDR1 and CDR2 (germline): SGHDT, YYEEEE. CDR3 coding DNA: TGTGCCAGCAGCTCGTCAGCGGGCGTGGATGCTAACTATGGCTACACCTTC. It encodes CASSSSAGVDANYGYTF. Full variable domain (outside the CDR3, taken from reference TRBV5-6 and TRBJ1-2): DAGVTQSPTHLIKTRGQQVTLRCSPKSGHDTVSWYQQALGQGPQFIFQYYEEEERQRGNFPDRFSGHQFPNYSSELNVNALLLGDSALYLCASSSSAGVDANYGYTFGSGTRLTVV.

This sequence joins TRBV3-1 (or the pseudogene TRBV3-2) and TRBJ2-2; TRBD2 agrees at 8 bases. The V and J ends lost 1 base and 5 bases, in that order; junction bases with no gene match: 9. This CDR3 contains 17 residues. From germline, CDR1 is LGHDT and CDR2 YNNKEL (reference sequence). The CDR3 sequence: CASSQVSGAGVTGELFF. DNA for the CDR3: TGTGCCAGCAGCCAAGTTTCGGGAGCGGGAGTTACCGGGGAGCTGTTTTTT.

The CDR3 protein is CASSQPGLAGVNEQFF. DNA for the CDR3: TGCGCCAGCAGCCAACCGGGACTAGCGGGGGTTAATGAGCAGTTCTTC. The chain links TRBV5-1 to TRBJ2-1, with 14 nucleotides matching TRBD2. The CDR3 consists of 16 residues. V was clipped by 4 bases and J by 7 bases; unmatched bases: 7. Germline V gene sequence: CDR1 SGHRS, CDR2 YFSETQ. Using reference TRBV5-1 and TRBJ2-1 for the parts outside the CDR3, the full variable domain is KAGVTQTPRYLIKTRGQQVTLSCSPISGHRSVSWYQQTPGQGLQFLFEYFSETQRNKGNFPGRFSGRQFSNSRSEMNVSTLELGDSALYLCASSQPGLAGVNEQFFGPGTRLTVL.

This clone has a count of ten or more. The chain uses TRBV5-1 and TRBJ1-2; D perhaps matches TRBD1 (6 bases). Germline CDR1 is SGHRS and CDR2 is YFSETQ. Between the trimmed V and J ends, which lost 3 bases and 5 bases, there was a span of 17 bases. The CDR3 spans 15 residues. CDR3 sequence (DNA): TGCGCCAGCAGCTCTACGACAGGACCCGGTTATGGCTACACCTTC. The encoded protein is CASSSTTGPGYGYTF.

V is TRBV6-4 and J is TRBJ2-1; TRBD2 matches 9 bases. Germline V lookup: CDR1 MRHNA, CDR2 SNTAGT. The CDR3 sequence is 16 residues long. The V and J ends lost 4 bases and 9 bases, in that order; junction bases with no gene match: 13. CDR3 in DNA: TGTGCCAGCAGTGCCATAGCGGGGGCCTCGGTCGGTGAGCAGTTCTTC. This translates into CASSAIAGASVGEQFF.

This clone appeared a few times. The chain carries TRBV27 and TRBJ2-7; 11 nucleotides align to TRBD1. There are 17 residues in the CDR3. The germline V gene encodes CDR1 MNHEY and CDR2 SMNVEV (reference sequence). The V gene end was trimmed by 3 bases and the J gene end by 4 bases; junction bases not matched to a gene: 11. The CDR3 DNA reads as TGTGCCAGCAGTTTCTCCTCTGTTAGGGACAGGGGGTACGAGCAGTACTTC. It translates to CASSFSSVRDRGYEQYF.

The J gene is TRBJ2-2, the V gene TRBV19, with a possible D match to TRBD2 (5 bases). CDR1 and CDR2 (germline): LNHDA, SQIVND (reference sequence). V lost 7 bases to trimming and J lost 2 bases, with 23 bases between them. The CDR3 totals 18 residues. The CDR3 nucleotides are TGTGCCAGTAACGCTCTCCTCCGAGGGTCCGACAACACCGGGGAGCTGTTTTTT. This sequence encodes CASNALLRGSDNTGELFF.

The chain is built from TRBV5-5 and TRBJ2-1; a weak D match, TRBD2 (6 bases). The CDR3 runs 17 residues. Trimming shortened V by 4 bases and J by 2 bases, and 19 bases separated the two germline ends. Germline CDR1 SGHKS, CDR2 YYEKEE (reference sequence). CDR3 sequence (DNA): TGTGCCAGCAGCCCGTTAGCGGACGGAGGGACCTACAATGAGCAGTTCTTC. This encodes CASSPLADGGTYNEQFF. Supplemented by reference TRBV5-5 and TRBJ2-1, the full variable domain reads DAGVTQSPTHLIKTRGQQVTLRCSPISGHKSVSWYQQVLGQGPQFIFQYYEKEERGRGNFPDRFSARQFPNYSSELNVNALLLGDSALYLCASSPLADGGTYNEQFFGPGTRLTVL.

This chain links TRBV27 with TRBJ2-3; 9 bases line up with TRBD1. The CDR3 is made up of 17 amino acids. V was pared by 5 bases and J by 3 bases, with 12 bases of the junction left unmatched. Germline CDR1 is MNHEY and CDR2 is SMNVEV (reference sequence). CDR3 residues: CASSPNFDRGMTDTQYF. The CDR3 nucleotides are TGTGCCAGCAGTCCTAACTTTGACAGGGGGATGACAGATACGCAGTATTTT.

CDR3 bases: TGTGCCACCAGCAGAGCTCGGAGAATCGATGAGCAGTTCTTC. Residues: CATSRARRIDEQFF. This chain uses TRBV15 with TRBJ2-1; D unresolved. The CDR3 totals 14 residues. Germline V CDR1 and CDR2: LNHNV, YYDKDF (reference sequence). Trimming shortened V by 1 base and J by 8 bases, and 12 bases separated the two germline ends.

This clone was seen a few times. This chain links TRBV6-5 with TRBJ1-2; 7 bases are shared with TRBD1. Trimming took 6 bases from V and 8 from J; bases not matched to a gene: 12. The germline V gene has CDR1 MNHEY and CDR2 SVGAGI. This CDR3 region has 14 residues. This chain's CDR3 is CASSKGQLAGGYTF. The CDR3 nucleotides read TGTGCCAGCAGCAAGGGACAGCTCGCGGGGGGCTACACCTTC.

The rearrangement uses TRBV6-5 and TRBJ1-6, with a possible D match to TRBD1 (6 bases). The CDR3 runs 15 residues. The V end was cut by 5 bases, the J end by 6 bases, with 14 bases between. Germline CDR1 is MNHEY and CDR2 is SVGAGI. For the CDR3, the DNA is TGTGCCAGCAGTCCGACAGGACCCCCTAATTCACCCCTCCACTTT. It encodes CASSPTGPPNSPLHF.

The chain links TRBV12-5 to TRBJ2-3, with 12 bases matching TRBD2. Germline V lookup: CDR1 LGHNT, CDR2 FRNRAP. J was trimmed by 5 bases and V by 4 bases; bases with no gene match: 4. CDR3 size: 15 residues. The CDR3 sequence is CASGSLAGGRDTQYF. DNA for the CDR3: TGTGCTAGTGGTTCCCTAGCGGGAGGGAGAGATACGCAGTATTTT.

The CDR3 coding sequence is TGTGCCACCAGCAGAGGGGGCATCCAAGAGACCCAGTACTTC. The encoded protein is CATSRGGIQETQYF. The chain couples TRBV15 to TRBJ2-5; TRBD1 is a possible D gene (5 bases). Germline CDR1 LNHNV, CDR2 YYDKDF (reference sequence). V was clipped by 1 base and J by 1 base, with 7 bases between them. The CDR3 spans 14 residues.

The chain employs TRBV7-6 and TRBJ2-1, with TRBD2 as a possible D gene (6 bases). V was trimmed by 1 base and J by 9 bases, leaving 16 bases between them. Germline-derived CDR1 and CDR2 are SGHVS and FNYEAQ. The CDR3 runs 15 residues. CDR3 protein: CASSLGSGARGEQFF. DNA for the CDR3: TGTGCCAGCAGCTTAGGTAGCGGTGCACGGGGTGAGCAGTTCTTC.

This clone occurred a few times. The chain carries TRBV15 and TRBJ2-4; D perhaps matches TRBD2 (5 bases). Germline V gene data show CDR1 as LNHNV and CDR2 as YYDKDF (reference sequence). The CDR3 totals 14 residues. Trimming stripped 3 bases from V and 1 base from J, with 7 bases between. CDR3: CATSRRGAKNIQYF. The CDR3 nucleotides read TGTGCCACCAGCAGGAGAGGGGCCAAAAACATTCAGTACTTC.